The rows below give T cell receptor beta chains drawn from one sample of a study of cytomegalovirus exposure and HLA in healthy donors. Data came from immunoSEQ multiplex PCR; TCRdb stores just in-frame clones and leaves some out. Here the sample spans 150,000 to 200,000 clones, 60% to 80% being singletons. Sample: PBMCs. The receptor set was obtained from a woman aged 45-65 years in good health and CMV-seropositive. The CDR3 runs from the conserved cysteine through the conserved F or W. The order of the fields is D gene, clone size, V gene, J gene, CDR3 DNA, CDR3 protein. D genes are given only for firm matches. Clone size is given for some rows only: seen once, a few or many times, or a class if the clone is expanded.

.	.	TRBV7-9	TRBJ2-1	TGTGCCAGCAGCTTTGGCCTTGATGAGCAGTTCTTC	CASSFGLDEQFF
TRBD1	.	TRBV19	TRBJ1-6	TGTGCCAGTAGTATACGACAGGGGGCGCTGAATTCACCCCTCCACTTT	CASSIRQGALNSPLHF
TRBD1	.	TRBV6-6	TRBJ1-1	TGTGCCAGCAGTTACGGGTCTGCAGGGGGCCCAAAGGAAGCTTTCTTT	CASSYGSAGGPKEAFF
TRBD2	.	TRBV4-1	TRBJ2-3	TGCGCCAGCAGCCAGATCATAGGGACTAGCGGGAGCACAGATACGCAGTATTTT	CASSQIIGTSGSTDTQYF
TRBD2	.	TRBV7-9	TRBJ2-3	TGTGCCAGCAGCGCTAGCGGGGGCGACCGGTATTTT	CASSASGGDRYF
.	.	TRBV5-6	TRBJ2-7	TGTGCCAGCAGCTTTCCCGGCTCCTACGAGCAGTACTTC	CASSFPGSYEQYF
.	.	TRBV2	TRBJ2-7	TGTGCCAGCAGCGAGACAGGTTCTTTCTACGAGCAGTACTTC	CASSETGSFYEQYF
TRBD2	.	TRBV7-9	TRBJ2-3	TGTGCCAGCAGCTCAACGAAGGGACTAGCCTTCACAGATACGCAGTATTTT	CASSSTKGLAFTDTQYF
.	.	TRBV28	TRBJ1-4	TGTGCCAGCAGTCCGACAGGTCTAGAGGGAAAACTGTTTTTT	CASSPTGLEGKLFF
TRBD1	few	TRBV6-5	TRBJ1-5	TGTGCCAGCAGCTCGACAGGGGGTCAGCCCCAGCATTTT	CASSSTGGQPQHF
TRBD1	.	TRBV5-1	TRBJ2-3	TGCGCCAGCAGCCCCGGACAGGGGGCTAGCACAGATACGCAGTATTTT	CASSPGQGASTDTQYF
TRBD2	.	TRBV6-6	TRBJ2-1	TGTGCCAGTGGGGGACTAGCGGCAAGCAATGAGCAGTTCTTC	CASGGLAASNEQFF
TRBD1	.	TRBV30	TRBJ1-1	TGTGCCTGGAGCCGGGGACAGCCTAACACTGAAGCTTTCTTT	CAWSRGQPNTEAFF
.	.	TRBV27	TRBJ1-6	TGTGCCAGCAGTTTGTGGGCAGATAATTCACCCCTCCACTTT	CASSLWADNSPLHF
TRBD1	.	TRBV6-5	TRBJ2-7	TGTGCCAGCAGTTACTCCGGGACAGGGTCTTACGAGCAGTACTTC	CASSYSGTGSYEQYF
.	.	TRBV14	TRBJ2-5	TGTGCCAGCAGCCAAGATTTAGTCCAAGAGACCCAGTACTTC	CASSQDLVQETQYF
.	.	TRBV29-1	TRBJ2-5	TGCAGCGTTGGAGACAGGAACCAAGAGACCCAGTACTTC	CSVGDRNQETQYF
.	.	TRBV28	TRBJ2-5	TGTGCCAGCAGCTACGAACAGGGGACTGTACAAGAGACCCAGTACTTC	CASSYEQGTVQETQYF
.	.	TRBV29-1	TRBJ2-1	TGCAGCGCCCTGGGAGGACTGAATCGGGATGAGCAGTTCTTC	CSALGGLNRDEQFF
.	.	TRBV7-2	TRBJ2-2	TGTGCCAGCAGCTTAGTAGGTTCACGCCAGGCGGGGAACACCGGGGAGCTGTTTTTT	CASSLVGSRQAGNTGELFF
.	few	TRBV13	TRBJ2-3	TGTGCCAGCAGCTTGGAGGGGGCGATAGGCGGCACAGATACGCAGTATTTT	CASSLEGAIGGTDTQYF
.	.	TRBV5-6	TRBJ2-4	TGTGCCAGCAGCTTGTTGGGCCGACAGGGAGGAAGGGACATTCAGTACTTC	CASSLLGRQGGRDIQYF
TRBD1	.	TRBV4-3	TRBJ2-7	TGCGCCAGCAGCCGGGACAGGGGTTACTACGAGCAGTACTTC	CASSRDRGYYEQYF
.	.	TRBV30	TRBJ1-5	TGTGCCTGGAGTTCGGCGGGCTTTGGCAATCAGCCCCAGCATTTT	CAWSSAGFGNQPQHF
TRBD1	.	TRBV28	TRBJ2-7	TGTGCCAGCAGGCCGACCGGGACAGAGACCTCCTACGAGCAGTACTTC	CASRPTGTETSYEQYF
.	.	TRBV7-9	TRBJ2-7	TGTGCCAGCAGCTTAGATCTCCCCTCCTACGAGCAGTACTTC	CASSLDLPSYEQYF
TRBD1	.	TRBV7-2	TRBJ1-5	TGTGCCAGCAGCATACAGGGGAACCCTGGGCAGCCCCAGCATTTT	CASSIQGNPGQPQHF
.	.	TRBV7-8	TRBJ1-2	TGTGCCAGCAGCTCCGGGAACCCTAGCCTTAGCGGCTACACCTTC	CASSSGNPSLSGYTF
.	.	TRBV4-3	TRBJ2-2	TGCGCCAGCAGCCAAGAACAGACGAACACCGGGGAGCTGTTTTTT	CASSQEQTNTGELFF
.	few	TRBV25-1	TRBJ2-5	TGTGCCAGCAGTGTGACAGGCCCAGAGACCCAGTACTTC	CASSVTGPETQYF
TRBD1	.	TRBV27	TRBJ1-1	TGTGCCAGCAGCTGGACAGGGGTGAACACTGAAGCTTTCTTT	CASSWTGVNTEAFF
.	.	TRBV6-1	TRBJ2-3	TGTGCCAGCCGTGACATCACAGATACGCAGTATTTT	CASRDITDTQYF
TRBD1	few	TRBV27	TRBJ2-7	TGTGCCAGCAGTTTACAGGGGGCGCCGAGGAACGAGCAGTACTTC	CASSLQGAPRNEQYF
.	few	TRBV18	TRBJ2-1	TGTGCCAGCTCACCTACGAGGCAGGGGTGGTTCTTC	CASSPTRQGWFF
TRBD1	.	TRBV4-3	TRBJ2-3	TGCGCCAGCAGCCCCCAGGGGGCAAGCACAGATACGCAGTATTTT	CASSPQGASTDTQYF
TRBD1	.	TRBV7-9	TRBJ1-3	TGTGCCAGCAGCTCCACAGGGGTAGGAAACACCATATATTTT	CASSSTGVGNTIYF
.	once	TRBV7-2	TRBJ1-2	TGTGCCAGCAGCGTCCGGGGGGCAAGGGATGGCTACACCTTC	CASSVRGARDGYTF
.	.	TRBV7-2	TRBJ1-6	TGTGCCAGCAGCTTAAACAGATATAATTCACCCCTCCACTTT	CASSLNRYNSPLHF
.	few	TRBV6-6	TRBJ1-1	TGTGCCAGCAGTTCGGAGACGGGAAACACTGAAGCTTTCTTT	CASSSETGNTEAFF
TRBD1	.	TRBV2	TRBJ2-3	TGTGCCAGCAGCTATGGAGGGGACAGGGCAGATACGCAGTATTTT	CASSYGGDRADTQYF
TRBD1	once	TRBV9	TRBJ1-1	TGTGCCAGCAGCGAGGGGGACAGGGGAGGCACTGAAGCTTTCTTT	CASSEGDRGGTEAFF